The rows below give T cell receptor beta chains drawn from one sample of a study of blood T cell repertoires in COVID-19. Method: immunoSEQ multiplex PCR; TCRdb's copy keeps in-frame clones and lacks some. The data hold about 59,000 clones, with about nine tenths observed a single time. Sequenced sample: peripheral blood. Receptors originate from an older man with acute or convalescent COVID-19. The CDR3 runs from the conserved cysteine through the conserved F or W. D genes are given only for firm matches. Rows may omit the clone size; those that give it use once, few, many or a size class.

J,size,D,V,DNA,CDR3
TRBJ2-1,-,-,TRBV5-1,TGCGCCAGCAGCTTGGGGGCAGGAAGCTCCTACAATGAGCAGTTCTTC,CASSLGAGSSYNEQFF
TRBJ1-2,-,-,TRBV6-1,TGTGCCAGCAGTGAAGCCGTCAGGGATAACTATGGCTACACCTTC,CASSEAVRDNYGYTF
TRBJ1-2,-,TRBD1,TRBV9,TGTGCCAGCAGCAGACGACAGGGTAATGGCTACACCTTC,CASSRRQGNGYTF
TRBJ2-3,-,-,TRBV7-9,TGTGCCAGCAGCTTAGCTGCGTTCACAGATACGCAGTATTTT,CASSLAAFTDTQYF
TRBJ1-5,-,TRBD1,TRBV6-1,TGTGCCAGCAGTGAGCTAGGGCAGGGGGGCAATCAGCCCCAGCATTTT,CASSELGQGGNQPQHF
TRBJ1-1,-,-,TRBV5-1,TGCGCCAGCAGAGACGCAGTTACAGTGAACACTGAAGCTTTCTTT,CASRDAVTVNTEAFF
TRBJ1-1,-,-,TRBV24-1,TGTGCCACCAGTGGCCAGGGGACTGAAGCTTTCTTT,CATSGQGTEAFF
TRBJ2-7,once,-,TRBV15,TGTGCCACCAGCAACGAACAGACCTACGAGCAGTACTTC,CATSNEQTYEQYF
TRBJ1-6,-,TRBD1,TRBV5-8,TGTGCCAGCAGCCGGGACAGGGGCAATTCACCCCTCCACTTT,CASSRDRGNSPLHF
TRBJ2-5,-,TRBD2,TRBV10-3,TGTGCCATCAAAACGGGGGGACCGTTCGAGACCCAGTACTTC,CAIKTGGPFETQYF
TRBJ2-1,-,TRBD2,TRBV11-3,TGTGCCAGCAGCTTAGGGGCGGGGGGCCTTGAGCAGTTCTTC,CASSLGAGGLEQFF
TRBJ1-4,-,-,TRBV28,TGTGCCAGCAGTTTCAGTCCAGCTAATGAAAAACTGTTTTTT,CASSFSPANEKLFF
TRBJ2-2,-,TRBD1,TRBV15,TGTGCCACCAGCAGAGGAGACAGGGGGTCGGGCGGGGAGCTGTTTTTT,CATSRGDRGSGGELFF
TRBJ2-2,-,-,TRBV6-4,TGTGCCAGCAAGGGGGACAACACCGGGGAGCTGTTTTTT,CASKGDNTGELFF
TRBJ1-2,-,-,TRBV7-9,TGTGCCAGCAGCCCCTGGGACTCCTTCGTCAGTGGCTACACCTTC,CASSPWDSFVSGYTF
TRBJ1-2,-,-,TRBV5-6,TGTGCCAGCAGCTTGGACAGGGACTATGGCTACACCTTC,CASSLDRDYGYTF
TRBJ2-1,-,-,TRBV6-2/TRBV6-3,TGTGCCAGCAGTTCCAACGGGGGAAATGAGCAGTTCTTC,CASSSNGGNEQFF
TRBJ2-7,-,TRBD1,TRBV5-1,TGCGCCAGCAGCTTGCGGGGACAGGGTGAGGGCTCCTACGAGCAGTACTTC,CASSLRGQGEGSYEQYF
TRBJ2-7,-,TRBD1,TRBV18,TGTGCCAGCTCTCCGGTGACAGGGTCCCACGAGCAGTACTTC,CASSPVTGSHEQYF
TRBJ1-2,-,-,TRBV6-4,TGTGCCAGCAGTGCCAACCCCACAGAGCTCTCAAGCTACACCTTC,CASSANPTELSSYTF
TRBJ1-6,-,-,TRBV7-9,TGTGCCAGCAGCTTGGATTGGGGCCGAAGCTCCTATAATTCACCCCTCCACTTT,CASSLDWGRSSYNSPLHF